These T cell receptor beta chains were read from a single sample in a study of blood T cells in healthy people across ages. TCRdb analysed the 5' RACE reads with MiXCR anew, one entry per CDR3 protein. The sample has over 1,500,000 distinct CDR3 sequences, 39% seen once; the top ten hold about 21%. Sequencing input: blood. These receptor sequences come from a human donor in good health. The CDR3 runs from the conserved cysteine through the conserved F or W. The order of the fields is CDR3 length, clone size, V gene, J gene, D gene, CDR3 DNA, CDR3 protein. The D gene is left open where the match is weak. Clone size appears in some rows only: once, few, many, or a class for an expanded clone.

length: 13; size: few; V: TRBV12-3/TRBV12-4; J: TRBJ2-5; D: .; DNA: TGTGCCAGCAGTTTCTGGCGCGATGAGACCCAGTACTTC; CDR3: CASSFWRDETQYF
length: 15; size: .; V: TRBV29-1; J: TRBJ2-6; D: .; DNA: TGCAGCGTTGAGGGGGGAAGCTATGGGGCCAACGTCCTGACTTTC; CDR3: CSVEGGSYGANVLTF
length: 21; size: .; V: TRBV7-6; J: TRBJ2-1; D: .; DNA: TGTGCCAGCAGCCTCTACTCTCCGGACACGTATGACATTAGCTCCTACAATGAGCAGTTCTTC; CDR3: CASSLYSPDTYDISSYNEQFF
length: 15; size: few; V: TRBV10-3; J: TRBJ1-2; D: .; DNA: TGTGCCATCACGAGACGACCTAATTTGGTGAATGGCTACACCTTC; CDR3: CAITRRPNLVNGYTF
length: 15; size: .; V: TRBV20-1; J: TRBJ2-5; D: TRBD2; DNA: TGCAGTGCTCTCCCGCTAGCGGGGGCAGGGGAGACCCAGTACTTC; CDR3: CSALPLAGAGETQYF
length: 16; size: .; V: TRBV20-1; J: TRBJ1-5; D: .; DNA: TGCAGTGCTAGAGAAGCGTCCTATTATAGCAATCAGCCCCAGCATTTT; CDR3: CSAREASYYSNQPQHF
length: 14; size: .; V: TRBV20-1; J: TRBJ2-4; D: TRBD2; DNA: TGCAGTGCTACCCTAGGACTAGCTCTAAACATTCAGTACTTC; CDR3: CSATLGLALNIQYF
length: 13; size: .; V: TRBV7-9; J: TRBJ2-1; D: .; DNA: TGTGCCAGCATCGGACGCTCCTACAATGAGCAGTTCTTC; CDR3: CASIGRSYNEQFF
length: 12; size: .; V: TRBV29-1; J: TRBJ1-2; D: .; DNA: TGCAGCGCCGTGGATTTAAACTATGGCTACACCTTC; CDR3: CSAVDLNYGYTF
length: 17; size: few; V: TRBV21-1; J: TRBJ1-2; D: .; DNA: TGTGCCAGCAGCAAAGAGGGGACAGGGGAGGAGAGCTATGGCTACACCTTC; CDR3: CASSKEGTGEESYGYTF
length: 13; size: .; V: TRBV3-1; J: TRBJ2-3; D: .; DNA: TGTGCCAGCAGCCAGATACAGGGAGATACGCAGTATTTT; CDR3: CASSQIQGDTQYF
length: 15; size: .; V: TRBV18; J: TRBJ2-1; D: .; DNA: TGTGCCAGCTCTCTCCCCTTGAACCTTGCCAATGAGCAGTTCTTC; CDR3: CASSLPLNLANEQFF
length: 13; size: few; V: TRBV20-1; J: TRBJ1-2; D: .; DNA: TGCAGTGCTAGAGATAGACAGTTTTATGGCTACACCTTC; CDR3: CSARDRQFYGYTF
length: 18; size: .; V: TRBV7-9; J: TRBJ1-2; D: .; DNA: TGTGCCAGCAGCTTAGCGCCTGGAGGTCCACGGATCCGCTATGGCTACACCTTC; CDR3: CASSLAPGGPRIRYGYTF
length: 16; size: .; V: TRBV6-5; J: TRBJ2-1; D: TRBD1; DNA: TGTGCCAGCAGTTCTCCGAGCCACAGGGGGAATAATGAGCAGTTCTTC; CDR3: CASSSPSHRGNNEQFF
length: 15; size: .; V: TRBV4-3; J: TRBJ2-5; D: TRBD2; DNA: TGCGCCAGCAGCCAAGAATCGGCGGGGGGGCTGGAGCAGTACTTC; CDR3: CASSQESAGGLEQYF
length: 19; size: few; V: TRBV7-9; J: TRBJ2-6; D: .; DNA: TGTGCCAGCAGCTTAGAGTTCACCACCGCCTACTCTGGGGCCAACGTCCTGACTTTC; CDR3: CASSLEFTTAYSGANVLTF
length: 14; size: .; V: TRBV7-9; J: TRBJ1-1; D: .; DNA: TGTGCCAGCAGCTCCCCCCCTCTGGACACTGAAGCTTTCTTT; CDR3: CASSSPPLDTEAFF
length: 12; size: once; V: TRBV12-3/TRBV12-4; J: TRBJ1-1; D: .; DNA: TGTGCCAGCACCCCGTTGAACACTGAAGCTTTCTTT; CDR3: CASTPLNTEAFF
length: 16; size: .; V: TRBV14; J: TRBJ1-4; D: .; DNA: TGTGCCAGCAGCCAAGATCGATGGGATGGTGAGGAAAAACTGTTTTTT; CDR3: CASSQDRWDGEEKLFF
length: 15; size: once; V: TRBV7-7; J: TRBJ2-1; D: .; DNA: TGTGCCAGCAGCTTTAATAGTAATTTGGGGGACAAGCAGTTCTTC; CDR3: CASSFNSNLGDKQFF
length: 12; size: .; V: TRBV28; J: TRBJ2-7; D: TRBD1; DNA: TGTGCCAGCAGTCAACAGGGGGGCGAGCAGTACTTC; CDR3: CASSQQGGEQYF
length: 14; size: .; V: TRBV4-2; J: TRBJ1-2; D: .; DNA: TGTGCCAGCAGCCAACGGACATGGGTGTATGGCTACACCTTC; CDR3: CASSQRTWVYGYTF
length: 16; size: .; V: TRBV5-1; J: TRBJ2-7; D: TRBD1; DNA: TGCGCCAGCAGCTTGGCTAACTCCGGGACAGTCTACGAGCAGTACTTC; CDR3: CASSLANSGTVYEQYF
length: 12; size: few; V: TRBV10-3; J: TRBJ1-6; D: .; DNA: TGTGCCATCAGTGAAGGCGGCGGATCCCTCCACTTT; CDR3: CAISEGGGSLHF
length: 14; size: .; V: TRBV6-2/TRBV6-3; J: TRBJ2-7; D: .; DNA: TGTGCCAGCATTCAATGGGGGAAGGCCTACGAGCAGTACTTC; CDR3: CASIQWGKAYEQYF
length: 15; size: .; V: TRBV7-3; J: TRBJ2-3; D: TRBD2; DNA: TGTGCCAGCGGAAGAACGGGGGGGATCACAGATACGCAGTATTTT; CDR3: CASGRTGGITDTQYF
length: 17; size: few; V: TRBV7-2; J: TRBJ2-1; D: TRBD2; DNA: TGTGCCAGCAGCTTAGCCCCTTTGGGGGGGGGCTACAATGAGCAGTTCTTC; CDR3: CASSLAPLGGGYNEQFF
length: 13; size: .; V: TRBV5-1; J: TRBJ2-1; D: .; DNA: TGCGCCAGCAGTGGGGCGGGTTTGAATGAGCAGTTCTTC; CDR3: CASSGAGLNEQFF
length: 15; size: .; V: TRBV4-2; J: TRBJ2-5; D: .; DNA: TGTGCCAGCAGCCAAGTCGGGACAAGGGAAGAGACCCAGTACTTC; CDR3: CASSQVGTREETQYF
length: 16; size: .; V: TRBV5-1; J: TRBJ1-5; D: .; DNA: TGCGCCAGCAGCTTAGGCCCCACGGGGCCTAATCAGCCCCAGCATTTT; CDR3: CASSLGPTGPNQPQHF